This T cell receptor beta chain was identified during a study of CD8 T cells in Susac syndrome. In its sample, this clonotype was seen once. The ends were cut back, 0 bases at V and 7 bases at J, with 13 bases in the middle. This CDR3 has 14 amino acids. Germline CDR1 SGHDT, CDR2 YYEEEE. TEMRA cells were FACS-enriched, and CD8+ and CD4+ T cells were isolated negatively. With random hexamers, roughly 0.45 to 1 ug RNA was reverse transcribed. TCRdb ran MiXCR on the immunoSEQ multiplex PCR reads and lists one entry per CDR3 protein. The sample lists 400,000 or so distinct CDR3 sequences; approximately 85% were seen once.

The chain has TRBV5-6 and TRBJ1-1; TRBD1 might be the D (6 bases). The receptor's source is a human donor with multiple sclerosis. The sequenced material came from CD8+ T cells from PBMCs. CDR3 in amino acids: CASSLDGGLDEAFF. For the CDR3, the DNA is TGTGCCAGCAGCTTGGATGGGGGGCTGGATGAAGCTTTCTTT.